Following are 27 T cell receptor beta chains from one sample sequenced in a study of OX40 agonist ivuxolimab in advanced cancers. Generated by immunoSEQ multiplex PCR, the TCRdb table keeps only in-frame clones and is missing some. The repertoire includes fewer than 95,000 clones, around nine tenths of them detected once, and 0.81% sits in the top ten. The source was CD4+ or CD8+ T cells sorted from blood, collected in a trial of the OX40 agonist ivuxolimab. These receptor sequences come from an adult with an advanced solid tumor such as melanoma, head and neck, liver or kidney cancer.

V usage is TRBV4-2 and J usage is TRBJ1-6; 9 bases line up with TRBD1. The germline V gene has CDR1 LGHNA and CDR2 YNFKEQ. The V gene end was trimmed by 0 bases and the J gene end by 4 bases; junction bases not matched to a gene: 16. The CDR3 contains 21 residues. CDR3 nucleotides: TGTGCCAGCAGCCAAGATCCCACGGGACAGGGTAGGGAGGAGTATAATTCACCCCTCCACTTT. It codes for CASSQDPTGQGREEYNSPLHF.

The V gene is TRBV19, the J gene TRBJ2-1; 7 bases agree with TRBD1. Germline V gene sequence: CDR1 LNHDA, CDR2 SQIVND (reference sequence). V shed 10 bases, J shed 4 bases, and the junction held 4 bases outside the gene matches. There are 12 residues in the CDR3. The CDR3 spells CATTDRYNEQFF. CDR3 sequence (DNA): TGTGCCACCACGGACAGGTACAATGAGCAGTTCTTC.

The chain has TRBV19 and TRBJ1-5, with D hard to call. Germline CDR1 and CDR2: LNHDA and SQIVND (reference sequence). The CDR3 is made up of 14 amino acids. Deletions cut 1 base from V and 5 bases from J, with 9 bases between. CDR3 sequence reads: CASSIVQAHQPQHF. Here the CDR3 DNA reads TGTGCCAGTAGTATAGTCCAGGCTCATCAGCCCCAGCATTTT.

The genes are TRBV29-1 and TRBJ1-5; D possibly corresponds to TRBD1 (6 bases). The CDR3 spans 13 residues. Trimming removed 3 bases at V and 6 bases at J, with 12 bases between. The V gene's germline CDR1 is SQVTM and CDR2 ANQGSEA. The CDR3 loop reads CSVEEQGGQPQHF. CDR3 DNA: TGCAGCGTTGAGGAACAGGGCGGTCAGCCCCAGCATTTT.

This chain links TRBV27 with TRBJ2-5; possible D gene TRBD1, 6 bases. Germline CDR1 MNHEY, CDR2 SMNVEV (reference sequence). Trimming cost V 7 bases and J 5 bases, with 20 bases left between them. This CDR3 is 15 amino acids long. CDR3 region: CASNKMTGLKETQYF. The CDR3 DNA is TGTGCCAGCAACAAGATGACAGGTTTGAAGGAGACCCAGTACTTC.

The chain is built from TRBV9 and TRBJ2-1, with 10 bases aligning to TRBD2. Looked up from germline, CDR1 is SGDLS and CDR2 is YYNGEE. Losses at the gene ends were 0 bases for V and 3 bases for J; bases not matched to a gene: 0. The CDR3 totals 15 residues. CDR3 protein: CASSVVAGGYNEQFF. The CDR3 DNA sequence: TGTGCCAGCAGCGTAGTAGCGGGGGGCTACAATGAGCAGTTCTTC.

The chain combines TRBV19 with TRBJ2-7, with a weak D call TRBD2 (6 bases). The CDR3 sequence is 14 residues long. With 1 base removed from V and 1 base from J, the gap between germline ends came to 8 bases. CDR1 and CDR2 (germline): LNHDA, SQIVND (reference sequence). The CDR3 protein is CASSIVGSSYEQYF. CDR3 nucleotides: TGTGCCAGTAGTATAGTCGGGAGTTCCTACGAGCAGTACTTC.

The sample holds one count of this clone. The chain carries TRBV29-1 and TRBJ1-1; TRBD1 is a possible D gene (6 bases). The CDR3 is made up of 14 amino acids. Germline CDR1 reads SQVTM; CDR2 reads ANQGSEA. V lost 3 bases, J lost 2 bases, and 13 bases lay in between. DNA of the CDR3: TGCAGCGTTGAGGCAGGGGCTTTTAACACTGAAGCTTTCTTT. Translated: CSVEAGAFNTEAFF. The complete variable domain, with remaining parts taken from reference TRBV29-1 and TRBJ1-1, reads SAVISQKPSRDICQRGTSLTIQCQVDSQVTMMFWYRQQPGQSLTLIATANQGSEATYESGFVIDKFPISRPNLTFSTLTVSNMSPEDSSIYLCSVEAGAFNTEAFFGQGTRLTVV.

This rearrangement joins TRBV19 to TRBJ2-7; 9 bases agree with TRBD1. J gave up 0 bases and V 5 bases, and 8 bases lay outside the gene matches. Germline V CDR1 and CDR2: LNHDA, SQIVND (reference sequence). This CDR3 is 16 amino acids long. The CDR3 coding sequence is TGTGCCAGTAGTGATCCGGGACAGGGAAGCTCCTACGAGCAGTACTTC. This gives the protein CASSDPGQGSSYEQYF. The whole variable domain, remainder taken from reference TRBV19 and TRBJ2-7, is DGGITQSPKYLFRKEGQNVTLSCEQNLNHDAMYWYRQDPGQGLRLIYYSQIVNDFQKGDIAEGYSVSREKKESFPLTVTSAQKNPTAFYLCASSDPGQGSSYEQYFGPGTRLTVT.

The chain uses TRBV5-4 and TRBJ2-7, with a weak D call TRBD2 (7 bases). Trimming cost V 0 bases and J 1 base, with 11 bases left between them. The CDR3 length is 15 residues. Germline V gene sequence: CDR1 SGHNT, CDR2 YYREEE (reference sequence). As DNA, the CDR3 is TGTGCCAGCAGCTTGGGTGGGGGGGCTTCCTACGAGCAGTACTTC. Its translation: CASSLGGGASYEQYF.

The chain uses TRBV29-1 and TRBJ2-3, with a tentative D call TRBD1 (6 bases). Trimming took off 5 bases at V and 1 base at J, with 10 bases between the two ends. Germline V gene sequence: CDR1 SQVTM, CDR2 ANQGSEA. The CDR3 is made up of 13 amino acids. DNA for the CDR3: TGCAGCGTTCGACAGGCGGGCACAGATACGCAGTATTTT. As protein: CSVRQAGTDTQYF.

This clone was seen more than once but under ten times. The chain recombines TRBV30 with TRBJ2-3; no firm D call. The CDR3 runs to 14 residues. Trimming left V 0 bases short and J 2 bases short, with 9 bases between. The germline V gene encodes CDR1 GTSNPN and CDR2 SVGIG (reference sequence). Here the CDR3 DNA reads TGTGCCTGGAGTGTTGGGCTTTCCACAGATACGCAGTATTTT. This codes for CAWSVGLSTDTQYF.

This chain uses TRBV5-6 with TRBJ2-7; perhaps TRBD2 as D (6 bases). Trimming removed 2 bases from V and 3 bases from J, with 12 bases in between. This CDR3 contains 14 residues. Germline values: CDR1 SGHDT, CDR2 YYEEEE. The CDR3: CASSFDGGVYEQYF. The CDR3, as DNA: TGTGCCAGCAGCTTCGACGGGGGAGTCTACGAGCAGTACTTC.

The chain carries TRBV6-5 and TRBJ1-5, with TRBD1 identical over 8 bases. The CDR3 runs to 15 residues. Germline values: CDR1 MNHEY, CDR2 SVGAGI. J gave up 2 bases and V 6 bases, and 6 bases lay outside the gene matches. CDR3 region: CASRPGTGGNQPQHF. CDR3 sequence (DNA): TGTGCCAGCAGACCAGGGACAGGCGGCAATCAGCCCCAGCATTTT.

The V call is TRBV7-2, the J call TRBJ2-7, with 9 positions matching TRBD2. V lost 3 bases and J lost 5; bases outside the gene matches: 8. The CDR3 length is 15 residues. CDR1 and CDR2 (germline): SGHTA, FQGNSA. Here the CDR3 reads CASSFVSGRYNEQYF. The CDR3 bases are TGTGCCAGCAGCTTCGTAAGCGGGAGGTACAACGAGCAGTACTTC.

The chain carries TRBV5-1 and TRBJ1-2, with D possibly TRBD1 on 5 matching bases. The CDR3 sequence is 15 residues long. Trimming pared 4 bases from V and 10 bases from J, leaving 23 bases between. Germline lookup yields CDR1 SGHRS and CDR2 YFSETQ. Written as DNA, the CDR3 is TGCGCCAGCAGCACGGGGGGTGTACTTCGTGATTCCTACACCTTC. Residues: CASSTGGVLRDSYTF.

The CDR3 sequence: CASSLEGRAYGYTF. Here the CDR3 DNA reads TGCGCCAGCAGCTTGGAGGGCAGGGCATATGGCTACACCTTC. V and J are TRBV5-1 and TRBJ1-2; maybe TRBD1 (5 bases). CDR3 size: 14 residues. V lost 0 bases to trimming and J lost 5 bases, with 11 bases between them. The germline gives CDR1 SGHRS, CDR2 YFSETQ.

The V call is TRBV11-3, the J call TRBJ2-5, with 7 bases fitting TRBD2. This CDR3 contains 13 residues. The V and J ends lost 0 bases and 5 bases, in that order; junction bases with no gene match: 0. Germline assignment: CDR1 SGHNT and CDR2 YENEEA. The CDR3 sequence: CASSLEGGETQYF. The CDR3 DNA follows: TGTGCCAGCAGCTTAGAGGGGGGGGAGACCCAGTACTTC.

The chain recombines TRBV2 with TRBJ2-3; D possibly corresponds to TRBD1 (6 bases). In germline, CDR1 is SNHLY, CDR2 FYNNEI. Deletions cut 8 bases from V and 1 base from J, with 19 bases between. The length of the CDR3 is 16 residues. In DNA form, the CDR3 reads TGTGCCAGCGGGGCACAGGGCGGTCTGGGCACAGATACGCAGTATTTT. Its translation is CASGAQGGLGTDTQYF.

This chain connects TRBV7-2 to TRBJ2-5; D could derive from TRBD1 or TRBD2 (5 bases each). V was cut by 6 bases and J by 3 bases, with 14 bases left in between. The germline V gene encodes CDR1 SGHTA and CDR2 FQGNSA. This CDR3 region has 14 residues. The CDR3 sequence is CASSQGVAKETQYF. The CDR3 DNA sequence: TGTGCCAGCAGTCAAGGGGTAGCGAAAGAGACCCAGTACTTC.

The chain combines TRBV28 with TRBJ2-7; D is unresolved. Germline CDR1 is MDHEN and CDR2 is SYDVKM. The CDR3 spans 12 residues. Trimming took off 2 bases at V and 5 bases at J, with 7 bases between the two ends. CDR3 region: CASSLMWDEQYF. The CDR3 DNA follows: TGTGCCAGCAGTTTAATGTGGGACGAGCAGTACTTC.

Regarding this clone: Other DNA sequences in the same sample also yield this CDR3. V usage is TRBV7-8 and J usage is TRBJ1-1; no firm D call. This CDR3 comprises 14 residues. The V gene's germline CDR1 is SGHVS and CDR2 FQNEAQ. V lost 1 base and J 1 base, leaving 7 bases between the germline ends. In DNA form, the CDR3 reads TGTGCCAGCAGCTTAGGGACGGGGAACACTGAAGCTTTCTTT. Encoded protein: CASSLGTGNTEAFF.

This CDR3 is CASSEQGAFDEQYF. In DNA form, the CDR3 reads TGTGCCAGCAGCGAGCAGGGGGCTTTCGACGAGCAGTACTTC. This chain links TRBV11-3 with TRBJ2-7; 8 positions match TRBD1. Germline CDR1 SGHNT, CDR2 YENEEA. The CDR3 is 14 residues long. V shed 5 bases, J shed 5 bases, and the junction held 8 bases outside the gene matches.

The chain uses TRBV7-2 and TRBJ2-7, with D maybe TRBD2 (5 bases). Germline CDR1 and CDR2: SGHTA and FQGNSA. The CDR3 is 15 residues long. V was clipped by 1 base and J by 2 bases, with 12 bases between them. The CDR3 bases are TGTGCCAGCAGCTTAGGTGGAGGATACGCCTACGAGCAGTACTTC. Translating gives CASSLGGGYAYEQYF. Drawing the rest from reference TRBV7-2 and TRBJ2-7, the complete variable domain is GAGVSQSPSNKVTEKGKDVELRCDPISGHTALYWYRQSLGQGLEFLIYFQGNSAPDKSGLPSDRFSAERTGGSVSTLTIQRTQQEDSAVYLCASSLGGGYAYEQYFGPGTRLTVT.

V usage is TRBV28 and J usage is TRBJ1-1; TRBD1 matches 11 bases. Losses at the gene ends were 1 base for V and 4 bases for J; bases not matched to a gene: 8. CDR3 size: 17 residues. Germline CDR1 MDHEN, CDR2 SYDVKM. The CDR3 DNA reads TGTGCCAGCAGTTTATTTGGTAGGGGACAGGGGGGCACTGAAGCTTTCTTT. Translation gives CASSLFGRGQGGTEAFF.

The chain links TRBV5-1 to TRBJ2-3; D not resolved. CDR3 length: 15 amino acids. Germline CDR1 reads SGHRS; CDR2 reads YFSETQ. Trimming cost V 1 base and J 3 bases, with 12 bases left between them. Here the CDR3 reads CASSLLEARTDTQYF. DNA of the CDR3: TGCGCCAGCAGCTTGTTAGAGGCCCGAACAGATACGCAGTATTTT.

This chain joins TRBV10-3 and TRBJ2-7; 7 nucleotides align to TRBD2. From germline, CDR1 is ENHRY and CDR2 SYGVKD. J lost 6 bases, V lost 7 bases, and 6 bases had no gene match. The CDR3 is made up of 12 amino acids. CDR3 region: CAIKAGEGEQYF. In DNA, the CDR3 is TGTGCCATCAAGGCGGGAGAGGGCGAGCAGTACTTC.